What follows are 24 T cell receptor beta chains derived from one specimen sequenced in a study of T cell responses to AZD1222 COVID-19 vaccine. Sequencing was performed with immunoSEQ multiplex PCR; in TCRdb, only in-frame clones are kept and a portion is missing. This sample has 120,000 to 150,000 clones, with about 91% found just once. Here the sequenced sample was peripheral blood, taken on day 0 of AZD1222 vaccination. The receptor set was obtained from an adult in good health.

The gene calls are TRBV5-5 and TRBJ1-6; tentatively, D is TRBD1 (5 bases). Germline V gene data show CDR1 as SGHKS and CDR2 as YYEKEE (reference sequence). The germline V and J ends were trimmed by 0 bases and 7 bases, with 20 bases remaining between them. The CDR3 length is 18 residues. DNA for the CDR3: TGTGCCAGCAGCTTGGAGCCCGACGCAGGGAGTTGGAATTCACCCCTCCACTTT. As protein: CASSLEPDAGSWNSPLHF.

This sequence joins TRBV15 and TRBJ2-5; 9 positions agree with TRBD1. The CDR3 spans 16 residues. Germline values: CDR1 LNHNV, CDR2 YYDKDF (reference sequence). Trimming took 2 bases from V and 4 from J; bases not matched to a gene: 8. The CDR3 loop is CATSRNRDRVRETQYF. In DNA, the CDR3 is TGTGCCACCAGCAGAAACCGGGACAGGGTTAGAGAGACCCAGTACTTC.

This chain connects TRBV7-9 to TRBJ1-6, with D unclear. The V end was cut by 7 bases, the J end by 8 bases, with 15 bases between. Germline assignment: CDR1 SEHNR and CDR2 FQNEAQ (reference sequence). The CDR3 runs 14 residues. This CDR3 reads CASTSPANYSPLHF. Written as DNA, the CDR3 is TGTGCCAGCACCTCCCCCGCCAACTATTCACCCCTCCACTTT.

The chain links TRBV18 to TRBJ1-2; the match to TRBD1 covers 7 bases. Germline CDR1 is KGHSH and CDR2 is LQKENI. V lost 4 bases and J lost 3; bases outside the gene matches: 2. The CDR3 has 13 amino acids. The CDR3 loop reads CASSLQGDYGYTF. As DNA, the CDR3 is TGTGCCAGCTCACTTCAGGGGGACTATGGCTACACCTTC.

The rearrangement uses TRBV2 and TRBJ2-7; no reliable D call. CDR1 is SNHLY and CDR2 is FYNNEI in the germline V gene. The CDR3 contains 16 residues. The V and J ends lost 5 bases and 0 bases respectively, with 17 bases between them. The CDR3, as DNA: TGTGCCAGCAGTAGAGACGGACCGCCTAGCTCCTACGAGCAGTACTTC. Amino acids: CASSRDGPPSSYEQYF.

This clone was seen a few times. The V gene is TRBV6-2 or TRBV6-3, the J gene TRBJ2-2; 7 bases agree with TRBD1. V gave up 0 bases and J gave up 4 bases; unmatched junction bases: 11. CDR1 is MNHEY and CDR2 is SVGEGT in the germline V gene. CDR3 length: 18 residues. The CDR3 bases are TGTGCCAGCAGTTACTCGAAGGACAGGAGCATCAGCACCGGGGAGCTGTTTTTT. It specifies CASSYSKDRSISTGELFF.

The CDR3 region has the DNA TGCGCCAGCAGCTTGGCCGGGGTCCCCTTGACTGAAGCTTTCTTT. Translated, it gives CASSLAGVPLTEAFF. The chain recombines TRBV5-1 with TRBJ1-1; no definite D call. This CDR3 contains 15 residues. The germline V gene encodes CDR1 SGHRS and CDR2 YFSETQ. The V gene lost 0 bases and the J gene lost 5 bases, with 14 bases spanning the gap.

The chain has TRBV2 and TRBJ1-1; D gene uncertain. There are 13 residues in the CDR3. Trimming left V 7 bases short and J 4 bases short, with 13 bases between. Germline V gene lookup returns CDR1 SNHLY and CDR2 FYNNEI. The CDR3 reads CASIEGGSTEAFF. The DNA of the CDR3 is TGTGCCAGCATTGAGGGCGGGAGCACTGAAGCTTTCTTT.

The V and J genes are TRBV7-2 and TRBJ1-1, with TRBD1 matching 9 bases. The CDR3 sequence is 15 residues long. CDR1 is SGHTA and CDR2 is FQGNSA in the germline V gene. Losses at the gene ends were 5 bases for V and 6 bases for J; bases not matched to a gene: 10. The CDR3 sequence is CASSNGQGRIAEAFF. CDR3 nucleotide sequence: TGTGCCAGCAGCAATGGACAGGGGAGAATCGCTGAAGCTTTCTTT.

The chain uses TRBV25-1 and TRBJ1-5; D perhaps matches TRBD1 (5 bases). Between the trimmed V and J ends, which lost 3 bases and 0 bases, there was a span of 15 bases. The CDR3 length is 17 residues. Germline loops: CDR1 MGHDK, CDR2 SYGVNS. The CDR3 reads CASSDSQGTYSNQPQHF. The CDR3 nucleotides read TGTGCCAGCAGTGATTCCCAGGGCACCTATAGCAATCAGCCCCAGCATTTT.

The chain carries TRBV12-3 or TRBV12-4 and TRBJ1-2; 9 bases line up with TRBD1. This CDR3 is 13 amino acids long. Unmatched junction bases numbered 8, after V lost 7 bases and J lost 8 bases. The CDR3 spells CASMVQGASGYTF. In DNA, the CDR3 is TGTGCCAGCATGGTACAGGGGGCTAGCGGCTACACCTTC.

This chain uses TRBV7-2 with TRBJ2-7; no firm D call. The V gene's germline CDR1 is SGHTA and CDR2 FQGNSA. V lost 5 bases and J lost 0, with 17 bases in between. This CDR3 contains 16 residues. The CDR3 here is CASSAAPNPSSYEQYF. CDR3 DNA sequence: TGTGCCAGCAGCGCCGCTCCTAACCCCAGCTCCTACGAGCAGTACTTC.

V and J are TRBV4-1 and TRBJ2-1; perhaps TRBD1 as D (6 bases). CDR1 MGHRA and CDR2 YSYEKL come from the germline V gene. CDR3 length: 18 amino acids. Trimming cost V 0 bases and J 5 bases, with 20 bases left between them. As DNA, the CDR3 is TGCGCCAGCAGCCAAGATCCCCTCCGGGACATCCCGAACAATGAGCAGTTCTTC. Encoded protein: CASSQDPLRDIPNNEQFF.

V usage is TRBV28 and J usage is TRBJ2-4; tentative D call: TRBD1 (5 bases). The germline CDR1 and CDR2 sequences are MDHEN and SYDVKM. Trimming left V 3 bases short and J 6 bases short, with 12 bases between. The CDR3 runs 14 residues. The CDR3: CASSLLQDGNIQYF. In nucleotides, the CDR3 is TGTGCCAGCAGTTTGCTACAGGATGGAAACATTCAGTACTTC.

V and J are TRBV6-6 and TRBJ2-5; 10 bases fit TRBD2. The CDR3 loop spans 18 amino acids. V lost 5 bases to trimming and J lost 5 bases; unmatched junction nucleotides: 17. CDR1 is MNHNY, CDR2 SVGAGI, per germline (reference sequence). DNA of the CDR3: TGTGCCAGCAGTCGACAGGGCAGCGGGGGGGGCCTCCAGGAGACCCAGTACTTC. Its protein is CASSRQGSGGGLQETQYF.

The chain recombines TRBV11-3 with TRBJ2-5; possibly TRBD1 or TRBD2 for D (5 bases each). The CDR3 length is 13 residues. With 4 bases removed from V and 7 bases from J, the gap between germline ends came to 13 bases. Germline V gene lookup returns CDR1 SGHNT and CDR2 YENEEA. CDR3 nucleotides: TGTGCCAGCAGCTCCGGATCTGGGGGGACCCAGTACTTC. Translated, it gives CASSSGSGGTQYF.

V is TRBV18 and J is TRBJ2-7, with 7 bases fitting TRBD2. Germline V lookup: CDR1 KGHSH, CDR2 LQKENI. V shed 2 bases and J 2 bases; nucleotides not matched to a gene: 0. This CDR3 spans 13 amino acids. The CDR3 bases are TGTGCCAGCTCACCAGGGACTACCTACGAGCAGTACTTC. This encodes CASSPGTTYEQYF.

This chain uses TRBV10-1 with TRBJ1-4, with D unclear. The ends were cut back, 9 bases at V and 0 bases at J, with 11 bases in the middle. This CDR3 comprises 14 residues. Germline V gives CDR1 WNHNN, CDR2 SYGVQD (reference sequence). CDR3 bases: TGCGCCAGGGGCAGGACGACAACTAATGAAAAACTGTTTTTT. Protein product: CARGRTTTNEKLFF.

This clone was observed a few times. The rearrangement links TRBV5-5 to TRBJ2-2, with 7 positions matching TRBD2. CDR1 SGHKS and CDR2 YYEKEE come from the germline V gene (reference sequence). This CDR3 has 15 amino acids. V gave up 3 bases and J gave up 5 bases; unmatched junction bases: 7. CDR3 residues: CASSSQTGGTGELFF. The DNA of the CDR3 is TGTGCCAGCAGCTCGCAGACGGGAGGAACCGGGGAGCTGTTTTTT.

This sequence joins TRBV28 and TRBJ1-2, with no clear D. This CDR3 comprises 13 residues. V was cut by 10 bases and J by 4 bases, with 16 bases left in between. CDR1 and CDR2 from the germline V gene are MDHEN and SYDVKM. CDR3 amino acids: CATGPPKGYGYTF. Written as DNA, the CDR3 is TGTGCCACCGGACCCCCCAAGGGCTATGGCTACACCTTC.

The chain carries TRBV29-1 and TRBJ1-2; TRBD1 is a possible D gene (5 bases). Trimming left V 6 bases short and J 2 bases short, with 13 bases between. Germline-derived CDR1 and CDR2 are SQVTM and ANQGSEA. CDR3 length: 13 amino acids. The CDR3 DNA is TGCAGCGTCAGAAGGGACCGCAACTATGGCTACACCTTC. Translation gives CSVRRDRNYGYTF.

This chain connects TRBV19 to TRBJ1-5; 7 bases fit TRBD1. The CDR3 length is 15 residues. The V gene end was trimmed by 6 bases and the J gene end by 0 bases; junction bases not matched to a gene: 5. CDR1 and CDR2 from the germline V gene are LNHDA and SQIVND (reference sequence). The CDR3 sequence: CASRLTGYSNQPQHF. In DNA, the CDR3 is TGTGCCAGTAGATTGACAGGGTATAGCAATCAGCCCCAGCATTTT.

The chain couples TRBV5-8 to TRBJ1-2, with D unresolved. Germline V gene lookup returns CDR1 SGHTS and CDR2 YDEGEE. Between the trimmed V and J ends, which lost 3 bases and 7 bases, there was a span of 7 bases. The CDR3 spans 11 residues. CDR3 amino acids: CASSWEFGYTF. The CDR3 region has the DNA TGTGCCAGCAGCTGGGAGTTTGGCTACACCTTC.

This clone was observed a few times. The rearrangement links TRBV6-2 or TRBV6-3 to TRBJ1-6; D call uncertain. CDR3 length: 14 residues. Germline V gene lookup returns CDR1 MNHEY and CDR2 SVGEGT. The ends were cut back, 2 bases at V and 5 bases at J, with 7 bases in the middle. As DNA, the CDR3 is TGTGCCAGCAGTTACGGCACAGATAATTCACCCCTCCACTTT. Translating it yields CASSYGTDNSPLHF.